This TCR beta chain was recorded in a study of cytomegalovirus exposure and HLA in healthy donors. From germline, CDR1 is SEHNR and CDR2 FQNEAQ (reference sequence). This CDR3 contains 12 residues. V lost 8 bases and J lost 5, with 12 bases in between. This clone turned up a few times. Antigen specificity is unknown. Broader study findings: TCR sequences were mostly rare, though some public TCRs occurred in many donors. A link between a missense DCLRE1C variant and TCR beta V- and J-gene trimming emerged from a later analysis. Most CMV-associated TCR beta chains appeared HLA-restricted in a later analysis.

It was with 60 Vbeta and 13 Jbeta primers that the PCR ran. The table came from immunoSEQ multiplex PCR; TCRdb's copy has only in-frame clones and leaves some out. The sample records about 200,000 clones, roughly 80% being singletons. This receptor was obtained from a girl aged 2 to 9 in good health and CMV-seronegative. The V and J genes are TRBV7-9 and TRBJ2-5; a possible D gene is TRBD2 (5 bases). The source material was PBMCs. This chain's CDR3 is CASRGRRETQYF. The CDR3 nucleotides read TGTGCCAGCCGCGGCCGGAGGGAGACCCAGTACTTC.